Sequencing of this T cell receptor beta chain was carried out in a study of Graves' ophthalmopathy and Graves' hyperthyroidism. Trimming shortened V by 5 bases and J by 5 bases, and 9 bases separated the two germline ends. The CDR3 totals 12 residues. Germline V gene sequence: CDR1 SNHLY, CDR2 FYNNEI. TCR beta CDR3 regions were amplified from RNA transcripts. In the first round, RT-PCR was carried out with HTBI primers, and a multiplex PCR formed the second round. Via MiXCR, TCRdb re-called the multiplex PCR reads, giving one row per CDR3 protein. Here the sample spans 580,000 or so distinct CDR3 sequences, under 45% being singletons. Whole-study results and caveats: Separation of ophthalmopathy from stable hyperthyroidism was achieved by a 13-signature model, at approximately 90% sensitivity and 70% to 82% specificity.

This clonotype was seen at least ten times. The antigen is undetermined. The origin of this receptor is an adult man with Graves' hyperthyroidism. The chain is built from TRBV2 and TRBJ2-5; D is ambiguous. The sequenced material came from peripheral blood or thyroid tissue (not recorded which). The CDR3 spells CASSYSTETQYF. For the CDR3, the DNA is TGTGCCAGCAGTTACTCGACGGAGACCCAGTACTTC.